This TCR beta chain was obtained from a study of T cell changes during pregnancy in multiple sclerosis. Germline values: CDR1 MNHEY, CDR2 SMNVEV (reference sequence). The CDR3 is made up of 14 amino acids. Trimming removed 2 bases from V and 7 bases from J, with 14 bases in between. Assay: immunoSEQ multiplex PCR; the TCRdb copy retains only in-frame clones and omits some. In the table there are 25,000 to 35,000 clones, 85% to 90% of which are singletons. Sequenced material: CD8+ T cells from peripheral blood mononuclear cells, taken in the second trimester of pregnancy. V and J are TRBV27 and TRBJ1-2; no clear D. The TCR sequence derives from a female donor with multiple sclerosis, enrolled in a pregnancy study. CDR3 residues: CASSLSEFSTGYTF. The CDR3 region has the DNA TGTGCCAGCAGTTTAAGTGAGTTTTCCACTGGCTACACCTTC.